The 29 T cell receptor beta chains below come from one sample, sequenced in a study of cytomegalovirus exposure and HLA in healthy donors. Amplification used 60 Vbeta primers and 13 Jbeta primers. Libraries were prepared by immunoSEQ multiplex PCR; TCRdb keeps only in-frame clonotypes and omits some of them. The sample yields fewer than 120,000 clones, over 60% seen once. Sequencing was carried out using PBMCs. All receptors derive from a woman aged 55-69 years in good health and CMV-seropositive.

The gene calls are TRBV18 and TRBJ2-1, with 12 nucleotides matching TRBD2. This CDR3 comprises 15 residues. V lost 3 bases and J lost 5; bases outside the gene matches: 2. The germline V gene encodes CDR1 KGHSH and CDR2 LQKENI. CDR3 sequence reads: CASSPRTSGNNEQFF. The CDR3 nucleotides read TGTGCCAGCTCACCCAGGACTAGCGGGAACAATGAGCAGTTCTTC.

The chain carries TRBV25-1 and TRBJ1-1, with 7 bases aligning to TRBD1. The CDR3 runs to 13 residues. J lost 2 bases, V lost 10 bases, and 7 bases had no gene match. The germline CDR1 and CDR2 sequences are MGHDK and SYGVNS. CDR3 nucleotide sequence: TGTGCCACCGGGGACAGCCTTAACACTGAAGCTTTCTTT. Amino acid sequence: CATGDSLNTEAFF.

This clone was detected a few times. The gene calls are TRBV4-1 and TRBJ2-3, with 10 bases matching TRBD2. J lost 1 base, V lost 4 bases, and 14 bases had no gene match. This CDR3 has 19 residues. Germline V gives CDR1 MGHRA, CDR2 YSYEKL. For the CDR3, the DNA is TGCGCCAGCAGCCCTCCAAATAAGACTAGCGGGCTGGGCACAGATACGCAGTATTTT. Encoded protein: CASSPPNKTSGLGTDTQYF.

V usage is TRBV12-5 and J usage is TRBJ2-3; the match to TRBD2 covers 8 bases. This CDR3 is 17 amino acids long. V dropped 0 bases and J dropped 2; count of bases not matched to a gene: 7. Germline V gives CDR1 LGHNT, CDR2 FRNRAP. The CDR3 DNA is TGTGCTAGTGGTTTGGTAGGTTGGACTAGCTTCACAGATACGCAGTATTTT. As protein: CASGLVGWTSFTDTQYF. Supplemented by reference TRBV12-5 and TRBJ2-3, the full variable domain reads DARVTQTPRHKVTEMGQEVTMRCQPILGHNTVFWYRQTMMQGLELLAYFRNRAPLDDSGMPKDRFSAEMPDATLATLKIQPSEPRDSAVYFCASGLVGWTSFTDTQYFGPGTRLTVL.

This rearrangement joins TRBV5-1 to TRBJ1-2; possibly TRBD1 for D (5 bases). The V gene's germline CDR1 is SGHRS and CDR2 YFSETQ. With 1 base removed from V and 2 bases from J, the gap between germline ends came to 12 bases. The CDR3 runs to 15 residues. DNA for the CDR3: TGCGCCAGCAGCTTGAACCCTTCAGGGAACTATGGCTACACCTTC. This codes for CASSLNPSGNYGYTF.

J is TRBJ1-2 and V is TRBV9, with TRBD1 identical over 9 bases. Unmatched junction bases numbered 20, after V lost 3 bases and J lost 5 bases. In germline, CDR1 is SGDLS, CDR2 YYNGEE. This CDR3 region has 19 residues. The CDR3 is CASSDPFRDRVGRIYGYTF. The CDR3 nucleotides read TGTGCCAGCAGCGACCCGTTCCGGGACAGGGTGGGGAGGATTTATGGCTACACCTTC.

A word on this clone: Germline and junction disagree at one end, which may indicate a read error. The genes are TRBV7-9 and TRBJ2-7; a weak D match, TRBD1 (6 bases). CDR1 and CDR2 (germline): SEHNR, FQNEAQ (reference sequence). CDR3 length equals 12 residues. The CDR3 reads CSSSLTGNEQYF. The CDR3 coding sequence is TGTTCCAGCAGCCTTACAGGGAACGAGCAGTACTTC.

J is TRBJ1-1 and V is TRBV2; D is unresolved. CDR1 and CDR2 from the germline V gene are SNHLY and FYNNEI. Trimming left V 6 bases short and J 0 bases short, with 14 bases between. CDR3 length equals 15 residues. As DNA, the CDR3 is TGTGCCAGCAGGTTCGATAGCAGCCTGAACACTGAAGCTTTCTTT. This sequence encodes CASRFDSSLNTEAFF.

This clone came up a few times. The rearrangement links TRBV7-9 to TRBJ2-3; 10 positions agree with TRBD2. Trimming removed 4 bases from V and 1 base from J; junction bases left unmatched: 8. Germline V CDR1 and CDR2: SEHNR, FQNEAQ (reference sequence). This CDR3 contains 17 residues. CDR3 DNA: TGTGCCAGCAGCTCTCATCGGACTAGCGGCGGCACAGATACGCAGTATTTT. This sequence encodes CASSSHRTSGGTDTQYF. The whole variable domain, remainder taken from reference TRBV7-9 and TRBJ2-3, is DTGVSQNPRHKITKRGQNVTFRCDPISEHNRLYWYRQTLGQGPEFLTYFQNEAQLEKSRLLSDRFSAERPKGSFSTLEIQRTEQGDSAMYLCASSSHRTSGGTDTQYFGPGTRLTVL.

V is TRBV4-2 and J is TRBJ2-1, with D hard to call. The CDR3 is made up of 12 amino acids. The ends were cut back, 3 bases at V and 10 bases at J, with 10 bases in the middle. CDR1 is LGHNA, CDR2 YNFKEQ, per germline. The CDR3 DNA reads TGTGCCAGCAGCCAGCCAGATTCGGAGCAGTTCTTC. This encodes CASSQPDSEQFF.

V usage is TRBV5-1 and J usage is TRBJ2-5, with D unclear. Germline-derived CDR1 and CDR2 are SGHRS and YFSETQ. V dropped 1 base and J dropped 1 base, with 8 bases sitting between them. This CDR3 is built from 14 residues. CDR3: CASSLQSIQETQYF. Here the CDR3 DNA reads TGCGCCAGCAGCTTGCAGTCGATCCAAGAGACCCAGTACTTC.

The rearrangement uses TRBV5-1 and TRBJ2-1, with TRBD1 matching over 7 bases. In germline, CDR1 is SGHRS, CDR2 YFSETQ. The CDR3 consists of 16 residues. V lost 4 bases to trimming and J lost 0 bases; unmatched junction nucleotides: 7. The CDR3 DNA follows: TGCGCCAGCAGCCGCTACCGGGACAGCTCCTACAATGAGCAGTTCTTC. Translated, it gives CASSRYRDSSYNEQFF.

The chain links TRBV15 to TRBJ2-5; D gene unclear. The CDR3 extends over 15 amino acids. Germline V lookup: CDR1 LNHNV, CDR2 YYDKDF (reference sequence). V was clipped by 7 bases and J by 1 base, with 16 bases between them. Here the CDR3 DNA reads TGTGCCACCACCTTCGGTAGAAGTGGCCAAGAGACCCAGTACTTC. This encodes CATTFGRSGQETQYF.

The gene calls are TRBV6-1 and TRBJ1-1, with 7 bases aligning to TRBD1. V was pared by 6 bases and J by 5 bases, with 9 bases of the junction left unmatched. Germline V gene lookup returns CDR1 MNHNS and CDR2 SASEGT. CDR3 size: 14 residues. CDR3 sequence: CASRTTGLDTEAFF. The DNA for the CDR3 is TGTGCCAGCAGAACGACAGGGTTGGATACTGAAGCTTTCTTT.

This chain links TRBV28 with TRBJ2-1; 9 positions match TRBD2. Germline assignment: CDR1 MDHEN and CDR2 SYDVKM. The ends lost 10 bases at V and 2 bases at J; junction bases unmatched: 6. This CDR3 contains 14 residues. CDR3: CATQIAGAYNEQFF. CDR3 DNA sequence: TGTGCCACCCAGATAGCGGGAGCCTACAATGAGCAGTTCTTC.

V usage is TRBV18 and J usage is TRBJ2-1; D gene unclear. The CDR3 contains 14 residues. The germline V gene has CDR1 KGHSH and CDR2 LQKENI. V was clipped by 1 base and J by 6 bases, with 10 bases between them. Written as DNA, the CDR3 is TGTGCCAGCTCACCACGAGCAATCCTCAATGAGCAGTTCTTC. Amino acid sequence: CASSPRAILNEQFF.

J is TRBJ1-5 and V is TRBV7-9, with TRBD1 matching 9 bases. Unmatched junction bases numbered 9, after V lost 5 bases and J lost 4 bases. The CDR3 is 16 amino acids. The germline CDR1 and CDR2 sequences are SEHNR and FQNEAQ (reference sequence). As DNA, the CDR3 is TGTGCCAGCAGCCCCTCCCTTGACAGGGGGAATCAGCCCCAGCATTTT. Translated: CASSPSLDRGNQPQHF.

The chain uses TRBV7-9 and TRBJ2-1; TRBD1 matches at 9 bases. This CDR3 region has 13 residues. V dropped 6 bases and J dropped 14; count of bases not matched to a gene: 11. Germline V CDR1 and CDR2: SEHNR, FQNEAQ (reference sequence). The CDR3 DNA sequence: TGTGCCAGCAGGTGGACCGGGACAGGGTCCGAGTTCTTC. Its translation: CASRWTGTGSEFF.

J is TRBJ1-2 and V is TRBV10-3, with D perhaps TRBD1 (6 bases). The germline CDR1 and CDR2 sequences are ENHRY and SYGVKD. Trimming cost V 8 bases and J 4 bases, with 11 bases left between them. The CDR3 runs 12 residues. CDR3 DNA sequence: TGTGCCATCCGGACAGCCGGCTATGGCTACACCTTC. It codes for CAIRTAGYGYTF.

The CDR3 DNA follows: TGTGCCAGTAGGGGGCAGGAACTGACCTACGAGCAGTACTTC. Encoded protein: CASRGQELTYEQYF. This rearrangement joins TRBV6-6 to TRBJ2-7; 7 bases align to TRBD1. The CDR3 length is 14 residues. The germline CDR1 and CDR2 sequences are MNHNY and SVGAGI (reference sequence). Germline trimming cut 9 bases from V and 2 bases from J; bases unmatched to any gene: 10.

The J gene is TRBJ2-1, the V gene TRBV28; 9 bases are shared with TRBD2. The trim removed 2 bases at V and 6 bases at J, leaving 8 bases unmatched. CDR3 length: 16 residues. CDR1 and CDR2 from the germline V gene are MDHEN and SYDVKM. The CDR3 protein is CASSLITSGSLNEQFF. The CDR3, as DNA: TGTGCCAGCAGTTTAATAACTAGCGGGTCACTCAATGAGCAGTTCTTC.

This clone appeared once. This rearrangement joins TRBV28 to TRBJ2-1; D not resolved. Trimming took off 6 bases at V and 5 bases at J, with 8 bases between the two ends. The CDR3 runs 12 residues. The germline gives CDR1 MDHEN, CDR2 SYDVKM. CDR3 coding DNA: TGTGCCAGCAGCTCCGTCCACAATGAGCAGTTCTTC. Translating gives CASSSVHNEQFF.

The chain recombines TRBV19 with TRBJ2-5, with a tentative D call TRBD1 (5 bases). This CDR3 has 11 residues. V was shortened by 8 bases and J by 11 bases, with 15 bases between the two germline ends. Germline CDR1 reads LNHDA; CDR2 reads SQIVND (reference sequence). The CDR3 nucleotides are TGTGCCAGTGCCGACAGTCTGGAGCAGTACTTC. The encoded protein is CASADSLEQYF.

The V gene is TRBV9, the J gene TRBJ1-5, with D maybe TRBD1 (5 bases). Germline lookup yields CDR1 SGDLS and CDR2 YYNGEE. V lost 3 bases and J lost 1, with 11 bases in between. The CDR3 is 15 amino acids. DNA of the CDR3: TGTGCCAGCAGCGCTCATGGGGCAAGCAATCAGCCCCAGCATTTT. Translating gives CASSAHGASNQPQHF.

The gene calls are TRBV2 and TRBJ1-1; TRBD1 matches at 10 bases. The CDR3 contains 14 residues. V shed 6 bases, J shed 9 bases, and the junction held 10 bases outside the gene matches. CDR1 and CDR2 from the germline V gene are SNHLY and FYNNEI. The CDR3 nucleotides are TGTGCCAGCAGCGCAATGGGGACAGGGGATAAAGCTTTCTTT. Protein sequence: CASSAMGTGDKAFF. The full variable domain, its missing parts supplied by reference TRBV2 and TRBJ1-1, is EPEVTQTPSHQVTQMGQEVILRCVPISNHLYFYWYRQILGQKVEFLVSFYNNEISEKSEIFDDQFSVERPDGSNFTLKIRSTKLEDSAMYFCASSAMGTGDKAFFGQGTRLTVV.

The rearrangement links TRBV7-2 to TRBJ2-7; D is perhaps TRBD1 (6 bases). The CDR3 extends over 15 amino acids. CDR1 SGHTA and CDR2 FQGNSA come from the germline V gene. The V and J ends lost 7 bases and 6 bases respectively, with 22 bases between them. CDR3 residues: CASTPPHRASIEQYF. Written as DNA, the CDR3 is TGTGCCAGCACCCCCCCGCACAGGGCCTCTATCGAGCAGTACTTC.

The chain carries TRBV18 and TRBJ1-2; no reliable D call. Deletions cut 5 bases from V and 6 bases from J, with 13 bases between. This CDR3 spans 13 amino acids. Per the germline V gene, CDR1 is KGHSH and CDR2 is LQKENI. The CDR3 DNA reads TGTGCCAGCTCAGGAGGGAGCGAAAATGGCTACACCTTC. Its translation: CASSGGSENGYTF.

In this sample, this clone turned up once. The rearrangement joins TRBV6-1 to TRBJ2-7; no firm D call. Germline V CDR1 and CDR2: MNHNS, SASEGT. There are 14 residues in the CDR3. The V end was cut by 5 bases, the J end by 3 bases, with 14 bases between. The CDR3 nucleotides read TGTGCCAGCAGTCCTTCGCACAGTTTCTACGAGCAGTACTTC. Translation gives CASSPSHSFYEQYF.

This clone was seen a few times. The chain is built from TRBV10-3 and TRBJ1-5, with 8 bases aligning to TRBD1. CDR1 and CDR2 (germline): ENHRY, SYGVKD. This CDR3 has 14 residues. J was trimmed by 5 bases and V by 6 bases; bases with no gene match: 6. For the CDR3, the DNA is TGTGCCATCAGCCGTTCGACAGGGGATCAGCCCCAGCATTTT. Protein product: CAISRSTGDQPQHF.